The entry below gives a single T cell receptor beta chain sequence along with its context. V was pared by 4 bases and J by 7 bases, with 8 bases of the junction left unmatched. In germline, CDR1 is LGHDT, CDR2 YNNKEL (reference sequence). CDR3 size: 14 residues. Alongside a J-beta primer mix, a sample-barcoded 5' primer served in a second PCR lasting about 6 to 12 cycles. Each cDNA was tagged by a template-switch adaptor containing 12 random nucleotides. TCRdb reprocessed the 5' RACE reads via MiXCR and lists one record per CDR3 protein. The sample includes some 760,000 distinct CDR3 sequences, around 25% of them seen just once. This entry belongs to a study of blood T cells in healthy people across ages. The donors, all healthy, were Caucasians living in Russia, aged about 6 to 90. Each sample provided at least 5 micrograms of extracted total RNA. The data also belong to a second study, concerning T cells of mothers and their children. Turning to that study: Thymic selection shapes TCR recombination output similarly in related and unrelated pairs.

The sequenced sample consisted of blood. This TCR came from a boy between 10 and 17 years old in good health. The V call is TRBV3-1, the J call TRBJ2-3, with 7 bases fitting TRBD1. CDR3 in amino acids: CASSLTEGANTQYF. The CDR3 DNA is TGTGCCAGCAGCCTGACTGAGGGGGCGAATACGCAGTATTTT.